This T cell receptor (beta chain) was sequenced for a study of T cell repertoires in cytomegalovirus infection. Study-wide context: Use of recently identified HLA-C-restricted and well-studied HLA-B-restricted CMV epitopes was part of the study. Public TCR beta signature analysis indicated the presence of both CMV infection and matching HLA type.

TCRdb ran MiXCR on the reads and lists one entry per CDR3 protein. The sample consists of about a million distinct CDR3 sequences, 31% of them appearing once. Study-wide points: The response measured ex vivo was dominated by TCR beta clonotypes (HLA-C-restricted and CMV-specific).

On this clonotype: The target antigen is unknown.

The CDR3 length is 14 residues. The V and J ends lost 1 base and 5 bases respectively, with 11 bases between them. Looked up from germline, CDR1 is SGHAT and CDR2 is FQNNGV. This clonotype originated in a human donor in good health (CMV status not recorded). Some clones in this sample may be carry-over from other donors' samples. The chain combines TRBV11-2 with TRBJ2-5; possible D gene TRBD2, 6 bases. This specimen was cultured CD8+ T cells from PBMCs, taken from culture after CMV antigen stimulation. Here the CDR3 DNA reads TGTGCCAGCAGCTTAGCCCCTAGCGTGGAGACCCAGTACTTC. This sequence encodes CASSLAPSVETQYF.